These T cell receptor beta chains were read from a single sample in a study of blood T cell repertoires in COVID-19. Sequencing was performed with immunoSEQ multiplex PCR; in TCRdb, only in-frame clones are kept and a portion is missing. The table lists 100,000 to 150,000 clones, about nine tenths of them singletons. The sample was peripheral blood. These receptors originate from a man between 60 and 70 years old with COVID-19, enrolled during active disease. CDR3s leave out the opening cysteine and the closing phenylalanine or tryptophan. Fields, in order: CDR3 protein, V gene, J gene.

CDR3 protein: ASSEDRANGNTIY
V gene: TRBV9
J gene: TRBJ1-3

CDR3 protein: ASSPAPGGTST
V gene: TRBV12-3/TRBV12-4
J gene: TRBJ1-2

CDR3 protein: ASDHRGRSGNTIY
V gene: TRBV6-5
J gene: TRBJ1-3

CDR3 protein: ASSWGLGEQY
V gene: TRBV5-4
J gene: TRBJ2-7

CDR3 protein: ASSSNRGTGEKLF
V gene: TRBV7-9
J gene: TRBJ1-4

CDR3 protein: ASSILAGNNEQF
V gene: TRBV19
J gene: TRBJ2-1

CDR3 protein: ASSPSPGLAGDIQY
V gene: TRBV27
J gene: TRBJ2-4

CDR3 protein: ASSSSSGTVYQETQY
V gene: TRBV7-8
J gene: TRBJ2-5

CDR3 protein: ASSSPRGQSYEQY
V gene: TRBV6-5
J gene: TRBJ2-7

CDR3 protein: ASSESPAFEAF
V gene: TRBV10-1
J gene: TRBJ1-1

CDR3 protein: ASSSRGTGRYEQY
V gene: TRBV28
J gene: TRBJ2-7

CDR3 protein: AVERGKYGYT
V gene: TRBV12-5
J gene: TRBJ1-2

CDR3 protein: ASGGTGGETEAF
V gene: TRBV19
J gene: TRBJ1-1

CDR3 protein: ASSFTGTGDSPLH
V gene: TRBV6-5
J gene: TRBJ1-6

CDR3 protein: ASSLTSGTRTDTQY
V gene: TRBV28
J gene: TRBJ2-3

CDR3 protein: ASSQLAGVGNEQF
V gene: TRBV14
J gene: TRBJ2-1

CDR3 protein: ASSFYFGSANTQY
V gene: TRBV7-6
J gene: TRBJ2-3

CDR3 protein: ASSLSRDGETQY
V gene: TRBV7-3
J gene: TRBJ2-5

CDR3 protein: ATMGDTDYNEQF
V gene: TRBV24-1
J gene: TRBJ2-1

CDR3 protein: ASSIGLAGGNEQF
V gene: TRBV5-5
J gene: TRBJ2-1

CDR3 protein: ASSHLETGELF
V gene: TRBV14
J gene: TRBJ2-2

CDR3 protein: ASSDSMEAF
V gene: TRBV6-1
J gene: TRBJ1-1

CDR3 protein: ASSLNPGSNEKLF
V gene: TRBV7-2
J gene: TRBJ1-4